The 2 T cell receptor beta chains presented below share a single source sample, sequenced in a study of T-cell memory formation after mild COVID-19. TCRdb re-analysed the 5' RACE reads in MiXCR, keeping a single row per CDR3 protein. Of around 340,000 distinct CDR3 sequences listed, roughly 15% were seen once; the top ten hold about 20%. The sample was PBMCs or a T cell subset sorted from them (not recorded which). The receptors stem from a man between 18 and 29 years old who had mild COVID-19 (a few samples of this study predate the infection). Cell type and time point are not known.

The sample holds a few counts of this clonotype. The chain recombines TRBV15 with TRBJ1-1; D unclear. This CDR3 has 12 amino acids. From germline, CDR1 is LNHNV and CDR2 YYDKDF (reference sequence). Trimming left V 4 bases short and J 0 bases short, with 3 bases between. CDR3 DNA sequence: TGTGCCACCAGCAATATGAACACTGAAGCTTTCTTT. Translating it yields CATSNMNTEAFF. The full variable domain, completed using reference TRBV15 and TRBJ1-1, is DAMVIQNPRYQVTQFGKPVTLSCSQTLNHNVMYWYQQKSSQAPKLLFHYYDKDFNNEADTPDNFQSRRPNTSFCFLDIRSPGLGDTAMYLCATSNMNTEAFFGQGTRLTVV.

This sequence joins TRBV27 and TRBJ2-7; 8 bases map to TRBD2. V was pared by 3 bases and J by 3 bases, with 7 bases of the junction left unmatched. Per germline, CDR1 MNHEY and CDR2 SMNVEV (reference sequence). The CDR3 loop spans 15 amino acids. CDR3 sequence reads: CASSFKAGVNYEQYF. CDR3 bases: TGTGCCAGCAGTTTTAAAGCGGGGGTAAACTACGAGCAGTACTTC.